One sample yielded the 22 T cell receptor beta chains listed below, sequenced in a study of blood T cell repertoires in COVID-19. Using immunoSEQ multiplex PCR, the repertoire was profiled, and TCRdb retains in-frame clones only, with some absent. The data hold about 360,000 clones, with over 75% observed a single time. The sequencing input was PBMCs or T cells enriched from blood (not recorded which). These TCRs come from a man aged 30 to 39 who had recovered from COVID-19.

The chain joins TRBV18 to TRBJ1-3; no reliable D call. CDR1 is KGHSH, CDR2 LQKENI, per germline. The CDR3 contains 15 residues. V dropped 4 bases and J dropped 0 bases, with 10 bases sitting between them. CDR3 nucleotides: TGTGCCAGCTCACTGGAACAGCACTCTGGAAACACCATATATTTT. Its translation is CASSLEQHSGNTIYF.

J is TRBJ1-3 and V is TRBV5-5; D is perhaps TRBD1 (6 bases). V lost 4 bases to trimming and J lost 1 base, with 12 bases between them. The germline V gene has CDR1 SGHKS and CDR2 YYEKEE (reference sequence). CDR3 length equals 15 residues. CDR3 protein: CASSREQGSGNTIYF. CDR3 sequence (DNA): TGTGCCAGCAGCCGGGAACAGGGTTCTGGAAACACCATATATTTT.

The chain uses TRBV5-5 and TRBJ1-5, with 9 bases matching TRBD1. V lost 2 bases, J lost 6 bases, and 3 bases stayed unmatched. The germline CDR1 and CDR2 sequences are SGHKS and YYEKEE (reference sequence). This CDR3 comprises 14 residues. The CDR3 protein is CASSFGDRVQPQHF. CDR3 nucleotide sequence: TGTGCCAGCAGCTTCGGGGACAGGGTTCAGCCCCAGCATTTT. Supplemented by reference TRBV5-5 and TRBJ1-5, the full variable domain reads DAGVTQSPTHLIKTRGQQVTLRCSPISGHKSVSWYQQVLGQGPQFIFQYYEKEERGRGNFPDRFSARQFPNYSSELNVNALLLGDSALYLCASSFGDRVQPQHFGDGTRLSIL.

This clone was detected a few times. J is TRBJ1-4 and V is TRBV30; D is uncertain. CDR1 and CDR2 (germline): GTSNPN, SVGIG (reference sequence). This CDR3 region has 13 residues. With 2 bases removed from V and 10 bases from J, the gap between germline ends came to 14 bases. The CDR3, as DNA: TGTGCCTGGAGTCTCCCACTTGGAGGAAAACTGTTTTTT. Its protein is CAWSLPLGGKLFF.

This CDR3 is CASSATKRGDRLNEQFF. The CDR3, as DNA: TGTGCCAGCAGTGCAACGAAGCGGGGGGACAGATTGAATGAGCAGTTCTTC. The J gene is TRBJ2-1, the V gene TRBV6-2 or TRBV6-3; TRBD2 matches 9 bases. Germline V gene lookup returns CDR1 MNHEY and CDR2 SVGEGT. There are 17 residues in the CDR3. With 5 bases clipped from V and 7 bases from J, the junction kept 15 bases outside the gene matches.

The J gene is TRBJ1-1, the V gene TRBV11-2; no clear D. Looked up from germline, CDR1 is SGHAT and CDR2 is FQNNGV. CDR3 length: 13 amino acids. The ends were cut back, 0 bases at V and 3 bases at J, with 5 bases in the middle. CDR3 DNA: TGTGCCAGCAGCTTAGAGGGCCACACTGAAGCTTTCTTT. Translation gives CASSLEGHTEAFF.

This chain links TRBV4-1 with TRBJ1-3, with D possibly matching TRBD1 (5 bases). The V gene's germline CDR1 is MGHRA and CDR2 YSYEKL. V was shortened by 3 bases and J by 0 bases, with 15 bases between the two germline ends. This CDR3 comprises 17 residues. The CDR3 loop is CASSHRRQSNSGNTIYF. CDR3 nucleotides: TGCGCCAGCAGCCACCGAAGACAGTCCAACTCTGGAAACACCATATATTTT.

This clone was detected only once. This CDR3 is CASSFTDRTNYGYTF. CDR3 DNA: TGCGCCAGCAGCTTTACGGACAGGACCAACTATGGCTACACCTTC. This rearrangement joins TRBV5-1 to TRBJ1-2; 7 positions match TRBD1. J lost 2 bases, V lost 2 bases, and 6 bases had no gene match. Germline lookup yields CDR1 SGHRS and CDR2 YFSETQ. The CDR3 covers 15 residues.

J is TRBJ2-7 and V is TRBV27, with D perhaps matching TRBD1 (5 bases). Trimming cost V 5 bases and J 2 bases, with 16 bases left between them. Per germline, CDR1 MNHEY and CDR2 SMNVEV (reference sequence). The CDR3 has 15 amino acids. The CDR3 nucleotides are TGTGCCAGCAGTCCAACCCGGCCAGGGCCCTACGAGCAGTACTTC. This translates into CASSPTRPGPYEQYF.

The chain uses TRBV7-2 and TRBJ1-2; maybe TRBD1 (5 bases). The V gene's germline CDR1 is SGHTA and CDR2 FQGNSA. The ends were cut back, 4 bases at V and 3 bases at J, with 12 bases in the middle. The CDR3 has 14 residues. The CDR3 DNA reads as TGTGCCAGCAGCTCAAATGGGGCATACTATGGCTACACCTTC. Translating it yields CASSSNGAYYGYTF.

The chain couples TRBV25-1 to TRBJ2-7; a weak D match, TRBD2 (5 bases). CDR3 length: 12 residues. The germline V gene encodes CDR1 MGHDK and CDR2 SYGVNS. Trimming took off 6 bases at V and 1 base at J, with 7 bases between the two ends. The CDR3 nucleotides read TGTGCCAGCAGGGGAGATTCCTACGAGCAGTACTTC. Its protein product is CASRGDSYEQYF.

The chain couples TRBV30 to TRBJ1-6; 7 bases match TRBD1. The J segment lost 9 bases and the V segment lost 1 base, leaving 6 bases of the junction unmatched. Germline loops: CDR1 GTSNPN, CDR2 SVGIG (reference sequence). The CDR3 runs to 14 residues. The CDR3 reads CAWSAGSGGSPLHF. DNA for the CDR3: TGTGCCTGGAGTGCAGGATCAGGGGGTTCACCCCTCCACTTT.

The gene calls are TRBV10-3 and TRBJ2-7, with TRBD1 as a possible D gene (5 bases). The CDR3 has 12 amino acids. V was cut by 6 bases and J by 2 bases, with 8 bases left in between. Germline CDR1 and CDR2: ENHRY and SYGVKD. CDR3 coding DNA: TGTGCCATCAGCCGACAGACCTACGAGCAGTACTTC. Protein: CAISRQTYEQYF.

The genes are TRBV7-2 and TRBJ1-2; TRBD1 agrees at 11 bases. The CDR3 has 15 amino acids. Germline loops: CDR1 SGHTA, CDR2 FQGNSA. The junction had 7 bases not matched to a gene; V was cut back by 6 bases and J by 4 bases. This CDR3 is CASSLGQGASYGYTF. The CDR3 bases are TGTGCCAGCAGTCTCGGACAGGGGGCGAGCTATGGCTACACCTTC.

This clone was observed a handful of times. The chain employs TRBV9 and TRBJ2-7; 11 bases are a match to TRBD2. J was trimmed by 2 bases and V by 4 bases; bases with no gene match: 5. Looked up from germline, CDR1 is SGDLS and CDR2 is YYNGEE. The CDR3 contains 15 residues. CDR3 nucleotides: TGTGCCAGCAGCCCCCGACTAGCGGGAACCTACGAGCAGTACTTC. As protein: CASSPRLAGTYEQYF.

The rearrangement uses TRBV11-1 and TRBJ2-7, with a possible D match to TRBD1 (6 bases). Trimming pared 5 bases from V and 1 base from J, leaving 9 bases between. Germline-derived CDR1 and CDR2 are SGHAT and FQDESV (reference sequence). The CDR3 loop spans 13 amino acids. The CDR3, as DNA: TGTGCCAGCAGCCGACAGGTATCCTACGAGCAGTACTTC. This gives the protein CASSRQVSYEQYF.

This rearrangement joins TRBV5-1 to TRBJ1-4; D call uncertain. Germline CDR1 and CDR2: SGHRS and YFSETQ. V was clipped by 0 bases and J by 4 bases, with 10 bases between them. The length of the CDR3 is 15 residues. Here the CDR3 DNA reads TGCGCCAGCAGCTTGGCCGCAGGCCTTAATGAAAAACTGTTTTTT. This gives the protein CASSLAAGLNEKLFF.

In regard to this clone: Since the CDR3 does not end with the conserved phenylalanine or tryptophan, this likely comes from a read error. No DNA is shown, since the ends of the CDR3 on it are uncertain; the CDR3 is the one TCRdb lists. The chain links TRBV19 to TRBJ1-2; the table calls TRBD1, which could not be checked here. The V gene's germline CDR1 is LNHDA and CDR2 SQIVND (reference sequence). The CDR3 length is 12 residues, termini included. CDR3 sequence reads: CASSIRNRDRTD.

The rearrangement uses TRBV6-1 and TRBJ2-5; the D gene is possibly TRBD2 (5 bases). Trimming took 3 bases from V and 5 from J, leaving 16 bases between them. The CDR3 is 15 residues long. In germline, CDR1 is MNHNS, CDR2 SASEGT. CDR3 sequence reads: CASSDWAPPGETQYF. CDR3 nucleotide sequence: TGTGCCAGCAGTGACTGGGCTCCCCCGGGGGAGACCCAGTACTTC.

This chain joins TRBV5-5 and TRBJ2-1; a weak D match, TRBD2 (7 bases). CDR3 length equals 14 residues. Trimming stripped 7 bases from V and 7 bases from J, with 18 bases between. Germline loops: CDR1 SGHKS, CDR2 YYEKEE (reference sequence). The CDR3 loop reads CASVIGGRRNEQFF. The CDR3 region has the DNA TGTGCCAGCGTCATCGGGGGGCGACGGAATGAGCAGTTCTTC.

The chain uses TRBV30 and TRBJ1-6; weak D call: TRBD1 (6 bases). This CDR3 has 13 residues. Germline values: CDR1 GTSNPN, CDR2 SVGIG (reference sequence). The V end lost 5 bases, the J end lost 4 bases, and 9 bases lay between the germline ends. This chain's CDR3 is CAWHGQYNSPLHF. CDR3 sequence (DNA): TGTGCCTGGCACGGACAGTATAATTCACCCCTCCACTTT.

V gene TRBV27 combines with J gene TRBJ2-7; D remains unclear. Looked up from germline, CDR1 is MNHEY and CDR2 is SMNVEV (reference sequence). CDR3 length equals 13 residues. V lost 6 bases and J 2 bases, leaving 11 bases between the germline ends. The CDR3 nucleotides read TGTGCCAGCAGCCACAGCCCCACCTACGAGCAGTACTTC. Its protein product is CASSHSPTYEQYF.